A single sample is the source of the 24 T cell receptor beta chains below, sequenced in a study of response to subunit inactivated influenza vaccine. TCRdb reprocessed the RT-PCR reads with MiXCR, giving one entry per CDR3 protein. The sample has about 700,000 distinct CDR3 sequences; approximately 15% are singletons. Here the sequenced sample was PBMCs from blood, taken 14 to 15 days before vaccination. The receptors stem from a man in his fifties who received an inactivated influenza vaccine.

This chain uses TRBV24-1 with TRBJ2-1, with a possible D match to TRBD1 (8 bases). The germline V gene has CDR1 KGHDR and CDR2 SFDVKD. V gave up 2 bases and J gave up 10 bases, with 20 bases separating them. CDR3 length equals 16 residues. The CDR3 DNA reads as TGTGCCACCAGTGATTCCCCCGGGGGGACAGGACTCGAGCAGTTCTTC. Protein sequence: CATSDSPGGTGLEQFF.

This clonotype was seen ten or more times. The chain carries TRBV11-2 and TRBJ2-5, with D perhaps TRBD2 (5 bases). Germline V gives CDR1 SGHAT, CDR2 FQNNGV. Trimming cost V 6 bases and J 4 bases, with 15 bases left between them. CDR3 length equals 14 residues. In nucleotides, the CDR3 is TGTGCCAGCAGTCCTCTGGGAGTAGGAGAGACCCAGTACTTC. Amino acids: CASSPLGVGETQYF. The full variable domain, completed using reference TRBV11-2 and TRBJ2-5, is EAGVAQSPRYKIIEKRQSVAFWCNPISGHATLYWYQQILGQGPKLLIQFQNNGVVDDSQLPKDRFSAERLKGVDSTLKIQPAKLEDSAVYLCASSPLGVGETQYFGPGTRLLVL.

J is TRBJ2-7 and V is TRBV7-9; possible D gene TRBD2, 7 bases. CDR1 is SEHNR and CDR2 is FQNEAQ in the germline V gene (reference sequence). V was cut by 1 base and J by 2 bases, with 12 bases left in between. The CDR3 totals 15 residues. CDR3 loop: CASSLEAGAPYEQYF. As DNA, the CDR3 is TGTGCCAGCAGCTTAGAGGCGGGGGCGCCCTACGAGCAGTACTTC. Full variable domain (rest looked up from reference TRBV7-9 and TRBJ2-7): DTGVSQNPRHKITKRGQNVTFRCDPISEHNRLYWYRQTLGQGPEFLTYFQNEAQLEKSRLLSDRFSAERPKGSFSTLEIQRTEQGDSAMYLCASSLEAGAPYEQYFGPGTRLTVT.

The CDR3 nucleotides are TGCGCCAGCAGCCCCGGGACTAGCGGTGATGGTGGTACGCAGTATTTT. Protein sequence: CASSPGTSGDGGTQYF. V and J are TRBV5-1 and TRBJ2-3, with 11 bases matching TRBD2. CDR3 size: 16 residues. V shed 4 bases and J 8 bases; nucleotides not matched to a gene: 12. Germline values: CDR1 SGHRS, CDR2 YFSETQ.

This clonotype has at least ten counts. The gene calls are TRBV12-3 or TRBV12-4 and TRBJ1-2, with D possibly matching TRBD1 (5 bases). This CDR3 comprises 14 residues. Deletions cut 7 bases from V and 4 bases from J, with 16 bases between. This CDR3 is CASNQRGPFYGYTF. CDR3 nucleotide sequence: TGTGCCAGCAACCAGAGGGGACCCTTCTATGGCTACACCTTC.

This clonotype was observed a handful of times. V usage is TRBV10-3 and J usage is TRBJ2-6; 12 nucleotides match TRBD2. The germline CDR1 and CDR2 sequences are ENHRY and SYGVKD. With V trimmed by 2 bases and J by 10 bases, 6 bases remained unmatched. CDR3 length equals 16 residues. The CDR3 reads CAISEGLAGGENVLTF. CDR3 sequence (DNA): TGTGCCATCAGTGAGGGTCTAGCGGGGGGGGAGAACGTCCTGACTTTC.

At least ten counts were recorded for this clonotype. This rearrangement joins TRBV29-1 to TRBJ2-3; no clear D. V was pared by 4 bases and J by 6 bases, with 17 bases between. CDR3 size: 14 residues. Germline V CDR1 and CDR2: SQVTM, ANQGSEA. DNA for the CDR3: TGCAGCGTTGTATTTGGGTCAATGTCGGATACGCAGTATTTT. Translation gives CSVVFGSMSDTQYF.

This chain links TRBV14 with TRBJ2-1, with D possibly TRBD1 on 5 matching bases. V gave up 4 bases and J gave up 0 bases, with 16 bases separating them. The CDR3 totals 17 residues. CDR1 and CDR2 from the germline V gene are SGHDN and FVKESK. CDR3 region: CASSPTWGLVSYNEQFF. The CDR3 nucleotides read TGTGCCAGCAGCCCCACCTGGGGCTTAGTCTCCTACAATGAGCAGTTCTTC.

This clonotype was counted a few times. V and J are TRBV7-2 and TRBJ2-1; a weak D match, TRBD2 (5 bases). The CDR3 extends over 15 amino acids. Germline V gene data show CDR1 as SGHTA and CDR2 as FQGNSA. Trimming pared 2 bases from V and 7 bases from J, leaving 15 bases between. The DNA for the CDR3 is TGTGCCAGCAGCTTATTTCGGGGAATAGGGAATGAGCAGTTCTTC. Its protein is CASSLFRGIGNEQFF.

This chain's CDR3 is CASSYPPSGSRETQYF. CDR3 nucleotides: TGTGCCAGCAGTTACCCTCCTAGCGGGAGTAGGGAGACCCAGTACTTC. The chain is built from TRBV6-2 or TRBV6-3 and TRBJ2-5, with TRBD2 identical over 10 bases. J lost 5 bases, V lost 2 bases, and 8 bases had no gene match. CDR3 length: 16 amino acids. CDR1 MNHEY and CDR2 SVGEGT come from the germline V gene.

Details on this clonotype: At one end, the junction sequence differs from germline, possibly due to a read error. This chain connects TRBV2 to TRBJ2-7; 9 bases are a match to TRBD2. This CDR3 contains 13 residues. Germline V gene data show CDR1 as SNHLY and CDR2 as FYNNEI. CDR3: CASSLSSGDALFF. CDR3 DNA sequence: TGTGCCAGCAGTCTGTCTAGCGGGGACGCCTTATTCTTC.

The table lists this clonotype with a few counts. The chain has TRBV20-1 and TRBJ2-1, with 8 bases matching TRBD2. This CDR3 is 14 amino acids long. Germline V lookup: CDR1 DFQATT, CDR2 SNEGSKA (reference sequence). V lost 5 bases to trimming and J lost 6 bases; unmatched junction nucleotides: 9. DNA for the CDR3: TGCAGTGCTGGGGGGGCTAGCGGGTTCAATGAGCAGTTCTTC. Its translation is CSAGGASGFNEQFF.

There are many counts of this clonotype. The V and J genes are TRBV25-1 and TRBJ2-3; D unresolved. CDR1 MGHDK and CDR2 SYGVNS come from the germline V gene. Trimming removed 3 bases from V and 0 bases from J, with 7 bases in between. This CDR3 is 14 amino acids long. The CDR3 is CASSDMISTDTQYF. The CDR3 DNA sequence: TGTGCCAGCAGTGACATGATTAGCACAGATACGCAGTATTTT.

This clonotype has only a few counts. The genes are TRBV2 and TRBJ2-1; 11 nucleotides match TRBD2. Germline CDR1 reads SNHLY; CDR2 reads FYNNEI. This CDR3 is built from 15 residues. V trimming: 7 bases; J trimming: 4 bases; junction bases outside the gene matches: 6. CDR3 loop: CASKVSGGAYNEQFF. The CDR3 nucleotides are TGTGCCAGCAAGGTTAGCGGGGGGGCGTACAATGAGCAGTTCTTC.

The chain combines TRBV2 with TRBJ1-6; the D is unclear. Between the trimmed V and J ends, which lost 4 bases and 6 bases, there was a span of 10 bases. There are 14 residues in the CDR3. CDR1 and CDR2 (germline): SNHLY, FYNNEI. The CDR3 spells CASSVETVNSPLHF. The CDR3 DNA reads as TGTGCCAGCAGTGTCGAGACGGTTAATTCACCCCTCCACTTT. Full variable domain (outside the CDR3, taken from reference TRBV2 and TRBJ1-6): EPEVTQTPSHQVTQMGQEVILRCVPISNHLYFYWYRQILGQKVEFLVSFYNNEISEKSEIFDDQFSVERPDGSNFTLKIRSTKLEDSAMYFCASSVETVNSPLHFGNGTRLTVT.

The sample holds many counts of this clonotype. The chain carries TRBV7-9 and TRBJ2-1; D is perhaps TRBD2 (6 bases). Deletions cut 5 bases from V and 10 bases from J, with 18 bases between. In germline, CDR1 is SEHNR, CDR2 FQNEAQ (reference sequence). The CDR3 is made up of 14 amino acids. This chain's CDR3 is CASSHGRDFGEQFF. In DNA form, the CDR3 reads TGTGCCAGCAGCCACGGGCGGGACTTCGGAGAGCAGTTCTTC.

In its sample, this clonotype was seen a few times. The junction shows a germline mismatch at one end, possibly a read error. The chain couples TRBV20-1 to TRBJ2-3; tentatively, D is TRBD1 (5 bases). The germline V gene has CDR1 DFQATT and CDR2 SNEGSKA (reference sequence). This CDR3 has 11 amino acids. CDR3 sequence: CSASSRVPTSF. For the CDR3, the DNA is TGCAGTGCTAGTAGCAGGGTTCCCACCTCGTTT.

This chain connects TRBV29-1 to TRBJ1-1, with unresolved D. The CDR3 sequence is 13 residues long. V was shortened by 3 bases and J by 0 bases, with 8 bases between the two germline ends. The germline V gene has CDR1 SQVTM and CDR2 ANQGSEA. The CDR3 sequence is CSVDRQLNTEAFF. The DNA of the CDR3 is TGCAGCGTTGACAGGCAACTGAACACTGAAGCTTTCTTT.

This chain uses TRBV11-1 with TRBJ2-3; 12 bases fit TRBD2. The germline CDR1 and CDR2 sequences are SGHAT and FQDESV (reference sequence). The junction had 17 bases not matched to a gene; V was cut back by 6 bases and J by 4 bases. This CDR3 contains 19 residues. CDR3 DNA sequence: TGTGCCAGCAGGCCCATCACTAGCGGGGGGCCGGGCTCGTCAGATACGCAGTATTTT. Translated: CASRPITSGGPGSSDTQYF. The full variable domain, rest sourced from reference TRBV11-1 and TRBJ2-3, is EAEVAQSPRYKITEKSQAVAFWCDPISGHATLYWYRQILGQGPELLVQFQDESVVDDSQLPKDRFSAERLKGVDSTLKIQPAELGDSAMYLCASRPITSGGPGSSDTQYFGPGTRLTVL.

The chain links TRBV11-2 to TRBJ2-7; D not resolved. The CDR3 sequence is 15 residues long. CDR1 is SGHAT and CDR2 is FQNNGV in the germline V gene. Between the trimmed V and J ends, which lost 1 base and 2 bases, there was a span of 12 bases. The CDR3 DNA is TGTGCCAGCAGCTTAGGGCAACTTGGGACCTACGAGCAGTACTTC. This gives the protein CASSLGQLGTYEQYF. The full variable domain, rest sourced from reference TRBV11-2 and TRBJ2-7, is EAGVAQSPRYKIIEKRQSVAFWCNPISGHATLYWYQQILGQGPKLLIQFQNNGVVDDSQLPKDRFSAERLKGVDSTLKIQPAKLEDSAVYLCASSLGQLGTYEQYFGPGTRLTVT.

This clonotype was seen once. The chain couples TRBV12-3 or TRBV12-4 to TRBJ1-1; perhaps TRBD1 as D (6 bases). V was shortened by 6 bases and J by 5 bases, with 16 bases between the two germline ends. This CDR3 contains 14 residues. The CDR3 here is CASSLRGGDTEAFF. The CDR3 region has the DNA TGTGCCAGCAGCCTGAGGGGGGGAGATACTGAAGCTTTCTTT.

The rearrangement uses TRBV20-1 and TRBJ1-5, with D maybe TRBD1 (5 bases). Per germline, CDR1 DFQATT and CDR2 SNEGSKA (reference sequence). Trimming stripped 5 bases from V and 4 bases from J, with 12 bases between. This CDR3 comprises 13 residues. CDR3 region: CSAPSGGNQPQHF. The DNA of the CDR3 is TGCAGTGCTCCCAGCGGGGGAAATCAGCCCCAGCATTTT.

This clonotype was counted a few times. This chain uses TRBV28 with TRBJ2-3; 8 bases match TRBD2. CDR3 length: 16 residues. Germline lookup yields CDR1 MDHEN and CDR2 SYDVKM. The V gene end was trimmed by 3 bases and the J gene end by 13 bases; junction bases not matched to a gene: 18. The CDR3 DNA reads as TGTGCCAGCAGTTTGTTCCCAGCATCCCGGGGGGGCGACGAGTATTTT. Protein product: CASSLFPASRGGDEYF.

Details on this clonotype: The DNA is omitted, as the CDR3 cannot be located on it reliably, and the CDR3 follows TCRdb's listing. The chain combines TRBV20-1 with TRBJ1-4; TRBD1, the D gene given by the table, was not confirmed from the DNA. Inclusive of both ends, the CDR3 amounts to 10 amino acids. Per germline, CDR1 DFQATT and CDR2 SNEGSKA (reference sequence). This CDR3 reads CIRGAKNCFF.